These T cell receptor beta chains were read from a single sample in a study of blood T cell repertoires in COVID-19. The repertoire was sequenced with immunoSEQ multiplex PCR; TCRdb's copy has only in-frame clones and lacks some. The repertoire holds more than 200,000 clones, 84% seen once, with approximately 1.3% in the top ten. The sample comprised peripheral blood. The receptors originated from a woman aged 40 to 55 who had recovered from COVID-19. Each CDR3 is given with its conserved first and last residue. The D gene is left open where the match is weak. Clone size is shown for a subset of rows, as once, few, many or a class of expanded clone.

>.|TRBV12-3/TRBV12-4|TRBD2|TRBJ2-1
TGTGCCAGCAGTTCGGGGGGGCTAGATGAGCAGTTCTTC
CASSSGGLDEQFF
>.|TRBV5-4|.|TRBJ2-7
TGTGCCAGCAGCTTGTACTACGAGCAGTACTTC
CASSLYYEQYF
>.|TRBV5-1|.|TRBJ2-2
TGCGCCAGCAGGGACTACGTTCCCGGGGAGCTGTTTTTT
CASRDYVPGELFF
>.|TRBV28|.|TRBJ1-1
TGTGCCAGCAGTTTACGGCCCGGGTCAGCAGCCAACACTGAAGCTTTCTTT
CASSLRPGSAANTEAFF
>.|TRBV29-1|TRBD1|TRBJ1-2
TGCAGCGTTGAAGGGGGACAGGGGTTGGACGGCTACACCTTC
CSVEGGQGLDGYTF
>.|TRBV6-1|TRBD1|TRBJ2-5
TGTGCCAGCAGTGAGTTCAGGCAGGGGGATGGGACCCAGTACTTC
CASSEFRQGDGTQYF
>.|TRBV6-6|TRBD1|TRBJ2-6
TGTGCCAGCAGTCAACAGGGGCCACAAGACTCTGGGGCCAACGTCCTGACTTTC
CASSQQGPQDSGANVLTF
>.|TRBV5-1|.|TRBJ2-1
TGCGCCAGCAGCTTGGGACTAGATGTAGGTGAGCAGTTCTTC
CASSLGLDVGEQFF
>.|TRBV7-2|.|TRBJ2-2
TGTGCCAGCAGCCCTCAACCAGGCACCGGGGAGCTGTTTTTT
CASSPQPGTGELFF
>.|TRBV7-2|TRBD1|TRBJ2-5
TGTGCCAGCAGCTTAGAGGGCAGGGGGTTTGAGACCCAGTACTTC
CASSLEGRGFETQYF
>many|TRBV6-5|.|TRBJ1-4
TGTGCCAGCAGTTACAGGGGGGGCAATGAAAAACTGTTTTTT
CASSYRGGNEKLFF
>.|TRBV4-3|TRBD2|TRBJ2-1
TGCGCCAGCAGCCACTCTACCGGGGACTACTCGTCCTACAATGAGCAGTTCTTC
CASSHSTGDYSSYNEQFF
>once|TRBV3-1/TRBV3-2|TRBD1|TRBJ1-1
TGTGCCAGCAGCCATACCGGGACAGGGGGCACTGAAGCTTTCTTT
CASSHTGTGGTEAFF
>.|TRBV13|TRBD1|TRBJ2-1
TGTGCCAGCAGCATACAGGGGGGCTCCTACAATGAGCAGTTCTTC
CASSIQGGSYNEQFF
>.|TRBV10-3|.|TRBJ2-3
TGTGCCACCCATGGTGGCGGGGCTAGCACAGATACGCAGTATTTT
CATHGGGASTDTQYF
>few|TRBV18|.|TRBJ2-7
TGTGCCAGCTCACCAAACGGCTACGAGCAGTACTTC
CASSPNGYEQYF
>.|TRBV9|TRBD2|TRBJ2-3
TGTGCCAGCAGCGTAACGGGGGGGAACACAGATACGCAGTATTTT
CASSVTGGNTDTQYF
>.|TRBV30|TRBD2|TRBJ2-1
TGTGCCTGGAGTGTAGGGCTAGCGGGGGGGGCCCGTGAGCAGTTCTTC
CAWSVGLAGGAREQFF
>.|TRBV9|TRBD2|TRBJ2-5
TGTGCCAGCAGCGGTGACAGCGGGGGGAACCAAGAGACCCAGTACTTC
CASSGDSGGNQETQYF
>.|TRBV11-2|.|TRBJ2-1
TGTGCCAGCAGCTTGCTCCTCACGGTGTTCTTC
CASSLLLTVFF
>once|TRBV28|TRBD1|TRBJ1-2
TGTGCCAGCAGTCTCCCCGGACAGGGTACCTATGGCTACACCTTC
CASSLPGQGTYGYTF
>.|TRBV11-2|TRBD1|TRBJ2-2
TGTGCCAGCAGCCTCCAAACGACAGGGAGTATTACCGGGGAGCTGTTTTTT
CASSLQTTGSITGELFF
>.|TRBV19|.|TRBJ1-5
TGTGCCAGTACCCAATTGGAAAGGGGGAATCAGCCCCAGCATTTT
CASTQLERGNQPQHF
>.|TRBV14|.|TRBJ2-1
TGTGCCAGCAGCCGGGCGGGACAGTTTGAGCAGTTCTTC
CASSRAGQFEQFF
>.|TRBV28|.|TRBJ2-2
TGTGCCAGCAGACACGGAGGCCAGGTCGGGGAGCTGTTTTTT
CASRHGGQVGELFF
>.|TRBV29-1|.|TRBJ2-3
TGCAGCGTTGTCAGGGGGGTGGAGACAGATACGCAGTATTTT
CSVVRGVETDTQYF
>.|TRBV6-5|.|TRBJ1-2
TGTGCCAGCAGTTACTCGAACGGACCGGGGGGCTACACCTTC
CASSYSNGPGGYTF
>.|TRBV27|.|TRBJ1-2
TGTGCCAGCAGTCGGGGGGATTACTATGGCTACACCTTC
CASSRGDYYGYTF
>.|TRBV20-1|TRBD1|TRBJ1-5
TGCAGTGCTAGTTTCAAAGGACAGGGGATCCCACAAAGCAATCAGCCCCAGCATTTT
CSASFKGQGIPQSNQPQHF
>.|TRBV6-2/TRBV6-3|.|TRBJ1-1
TGTGCCAGCAGTCGCGGAGGTCCAGGCTCACCCTTGTCCGCTTTCTTT
CASSRGGPGSPLSAFF
>.|TRBV2|TRBD2|TRBJ2-5
TGTGCCAGCAGATACCCCTCCGGGGCGGGAGACAAAGAGACCCAGTACTTC
CASRYPSGAGDKETQYF
>.|TRBV7-2|.|TRBJ1-6
TGTGCCAGCAGCCTGTATTCACCCCTCCACTTT
CASSLYSPLHF
>.|TRBV5-1|.|TRBJ1-2
TGCGCCAGCAGCTTGGGACAGCCTGGGGATGGCTACACCTTC
CASSLGQPGDGYTF
>.|TRBV2|.|TRBJ1-1
TGTGCCAGCAGTTTGGGTCCTTCGGGGACTTTCTTT
CASSLGPSGTFF
>few|TRBV19|TRBD1|TRBJ1-3
TGTGCCACCCGGACAGGGTTTACTGGAAACACCATATATTTT
CATRTGFTGNTIYF
>.|TRBV18|TRBD1|TRBJ2-7
TGTGCCAGCTCACCACCAGACAGGGCGGTGAACGAGCAGTACTTC
CASSPPDRAVNEQYF
>.|TRBV7-8|.|TRBJ1-2
TGTGCCAGCAGCTCGTTCCCGGAAGGACTATGGGGCTACACCTTC
CASSSFPEGLWGYTF
>.|TRBV19|.|TRBJ1-5
TGTGCCAGTAGTGCGGGAGTGGCGAGTCAGCCCCAGCATTTT
CASSAGVASQPQHF
>.|TRBV3-1/TRBV3-2|TRBD2|TRBJ2-4
TGTGCCAGCGCCTTAGCGGGAGGTAACATTCAGTACTTC
CASALAGGNIQYF
>.|TRBV28|TRBD1|TRBJ2-7
TGTGCCAGCAGTTTACAGGGGGCGGGCTACGAGCAGTACTTC
CASSLQGAGYEQYF
>once|TRBV11-2|.|TRBJ2-3
TGTGCCAGCAGCTTAGATCCCGGACAGCGGCAGTATTTT
CASSLDPGQRQYF
>.|TRBV6-5|.|TRBJ2-2
TGTGCCAGCAGTTACTCGATTAGGAACACCGGGGAGCTGTTTTTT
CASSYSIRNTGELFF
>.|TRBV12-5|TRBD2|TRBJ2-2
TGTGCTAGTGGTTTGGGGGGACTAGCGGGACTGAAACCCGGGGAGCTGTTTTTT
CASGLGGLAGLKPGELFF
>.|TRBV25-1|TRBD1|TRBJ2-2
TGTGCCAGCAGTGCCCTTTCCGGGACAGGGGGTTCCGGGGAGCTGTTTTTT
CASSALSGTGGSGELFF
>once|TRBV7-2|.|TRBJ1-1
TGTGCCAGCAGCTTCGGGGAGAACACTGAAGCTTTCTTT
CASSFGENTEAFF
>.|TRBV10-3|.|TRBJ2-2
TGTGCCATCAGCCTCTACTTGGACACCGGGGAGCTGTTTTTT
CAISLYLDTGELFF
>.|TRBV18|TRBD1|TRBJ2-7
TGTGCCAGCTCACCGACGACAGGGTACTACGAGCAGTACTTC
CASSPTTGYYEQYF
>.|TRBV7-9|TRBD2|TRBJ2-5
TGTGCCAGCAGCCGATTTTTTCCCGGAGGGACTAGCAAGGAGACCCAGTACTTC
CASSRFFPGGTSKETQYF
>.|TRBV20-1|.|TRBJ2-3
TGCAGTGCTAGTAGCCCCACAGATACGCAGTATTTT
CSASSPTDTQYF
>.|TRBV27|.|TRBJ2-5
TGTGCCAGCAGTTTCGGGCAGGGGGAGACCCAGTACTTC
CASSFGQGETQYF
>.|TRBV2|TRBD2|TRBJ2-3
TGTGCCAGCATCCTCGCCCTAGCGGGGGGCACAGATACGCAGTATTTT
CASILALAGGTDTQYF
>.|TRBV3-1/TRBV3-2|TRBD2|TRBJ2-3
TGTGCCAGCAGCCAGGGGCCGGGACTAGACACAGATACGCAGTATTTT
CASSQGPGLDTDTQYF
>.|TRBV6-5|TRBD1|TRBJ2-3
TGTGCCAGCAGTCCTAAGACAGGGTTTACAGATACGCAGTATTTT
CASSPKTGFTDTQYF
>.|TRBV5-5|.|TRBJ2-6
TGTGCCAGCAGCTTGATTGGGGGCGCTGGGGCCAACGTCCTGACTTTC
CASSLIGGAGANVLTF